Included here is one T cell receptor (beta chain) sequence, with context. The clone's antigen remains unknown. The record has no base qualities; no much larger clone is one base away. The sample belongs to a study of blood T cell repertoires in COVID-19 (dated by TCRdb to 2019 to 2021). Notes on the research overall: Samples from collaborators originated in the United States, Italy and Spain and spanned both the acute and convalescent phases of COVID-19. The repertoires were released in a freely available public database meant as a resource for research on the immune response to SARS-CoV-2. Where available, HLA class I and class II types were taken from metadata supplied by the sample provider and were not determined by assay-based typing. Samples were obtained from the ongoing ImmuneRACE study (first 160 participants) and from approximately 1,200 subjects provided by 6 global collaborators. The material from the prospective study consisted of cDNA or gDNA derived from T cells, B-cell-depleted T cells, or PBMCs. Subjects who had been exposed to COVID-19, were actively infected with it, or had recovered from it provided the deeply sampled blood TCRbeta repertoires that made up the dataset. The sample metadata nearly always contained a de-identified subject ID, COVID-19 status, age in years and sex.

TCRbeta CDR3 regions were amplified from genomic DNA by means of the immunoSEQ Assay, a bias-controlled multiplex PCR. Concerning the study's data processing: Nucleated cell counts per sample were estimated from amplification of reference gene primers within the assay. To quantify the absolute abundance of each unique TCRbeta CDR3 rearrangement, sequence reads were collapsed and filtered. For each sample, productive Simpson clonality was calculated as the square root of Simpson's diversity index across productive rearrangements. The clones in this table, taken by TCRdb from immuneACCESS, are in-frame only. Not every clone is retained; where verified, under half of the shortfall comes from an unresolved V gene, and the cause of the rest is unknown. The V and J calls and clone size come from that table; D and trimming were worked out from the DNA. In this sample the table shows approximately 340,000 clones, roughly 87% of which occur a single time. Of the sample, more than 7.5% is held by the ten largest clones.

Findings and caveats that apply to the study as a whole: The amount of clinical and demographic metadata varied by source and participant and was provided uncurated.

At one collaborating source in Seattle, patients were enrolled during active infection and were followed longitudinally through the course of disease. Each collaborating institution followed its own protocols to collect whole blood in K2EDTA tubes. For TCRbeta analysis, collaborator samples were shipped as frozen whole blood, as isolated PBMCs, or as DNA extracted from either sample type. The sequenced material came from peripheral blood. The clonotype was recovered from a man in his thirties or forties with COVID-19, enrolled during active disease.

Read as DNA, the sequence is TGTGCCAGTAGTATAGATCTGGCTAGCGGGGTGAACACCGGGGAGCTGTTTTTT. This is translated as CASSIDLASGVNTGELFF. The rearranged segments are TRBV19 and TRBJ2-2; 9 bases in the middle match TRBD2. The CDR3 numbers 18 residues from cysteine through phenylalanine. Just CDR3 DNA is preserved here, 54 bases in frame from base 1. V loses 0 bases at its end and J loses 1 base; junction bases beyond the gene matches: 6. Looking up the germline V gene (reference sequence) yields CDR1 LNHDA and CDR2 SQIVND.